This is a list of T cell receptor beta chains from one sample in a study of Ad26.COV2.S vaccination and SARS-CoV-2 variants. Using immunoSEQ multiplex PCR, the repertoire was profiled, and TCRdb retains in-frame clones only, with some absent. This table holds about 350,000 clones, 80% to 90% found once. This material consisted of peripheral blood, taken in a trial of Ad26.COV2.S vaccine versus placebo. Every receptor here comes from a person aged 18-60 years who received the Ad26.COV2.S COVID-19 vaccine or a placebo. The conserved cysteine and the conserved F or W are not part of the CDR3 here. The order of the fields is J gene, V gene, CDR3 protein.

j_gene: TRBJ2-1
v_gene: TRBV7-2
CDR3aa: AIKRGGSYNEQF

j_gene: TRBJ1-5
v_gene: TRBV6-2/TRBV6-3
CDR3aa: ASSRNRGNQPQH

j_gene: TRBJ1-1
v_gene: TRBV7-9
CDR3aa: ASSLVEGTEAF

j_gene: TRBJ1-1
v_gene: TRBV19
CDR3aa: ASSQPGGQNTEAF

j_gene: TRBJ1-2
v_gene: TRBV7-9
CDR3aa: ASSLVSGRSGYT

j_gene: TRBJ2-7
v_gene: TRBV5-1
CDR3aa: ASSLVRDRGSYEQY

j_gene: TRBJ1-5
v_gene: TRBV19
CDR3aa: ASSWTGGYQPQH

j_gene: TRBJ2-7
v_gene: TRBV7-2
CDR3aa: ASSLGAYEQY

j_gene: TRBJ2-5
v_gene: TRBV4-2
CDR3aa: ASSHSRGRQETQY

j_gene: TRBJ2-7
v_gene: TRBV4-3
CDR3aa: ASSPRYVDEQY

j_gene: TRBJ1-6
v_gene: TRBV27
CDR3aa: ASRLEGQGAPNSPLH

j_gene: TRBJ2-7
v_gene: TRBV20-1
CDR3aa: SARQYYEQY

j_gene: TRBJ1-3
v_gene: TRBV5-1
CDR3aa: ASSLPLNSGNTIY

j_gene: TRBJ1-1
v_gene: TRBV21-1
CDR3aa: ASSKVSDRPANTEAF

j_gene: TRBJ1-1
v_gene: TRBV12-5
CDR3aa: ASGLGPSRPNTEAF

j_gene: TRBJ1-6
v_gene: TRBV12-3/TRBV12-4
CDR3aa: AITLEFDSPLH

j_gene: TRBJ1-2
v_gene: TRBV27
CDR3aa: ASSLTGRDYGYT

j_gene: TRBJ1-1
v_gene: TRBV7-2
CDR3aa: ASSPYFGENTEAF

j_gene: TRBJ2-1
v_gene: TRBV9
CDR3aa: ASSVDSSSYNEQF

j_gene: TRBJ2-3
v_gene: TRBV7-2
CDR3aa: ASSFDTGSDTQY

j_gene: TRBJ1-4
v_gene: TRBV4-2
CDR3aa: ASSQPGHRNEKLF

j_gene: TRBJ1-3
v_gene: TRBV9
CDR3aa: ASSVGFYSGNTIY

j_gene: TRBJ1-5
v_gene: TRBV3-1/TRBV3-2
CDR3aa: ASSPGQGMRAQH

j_gene: TRBJ1-2
v_gene: TRBV9
CDR3aa: ASSVEDGTYGYT

j_gene: TRBJ1-2
v_gene: TRBV4-3
CDR3aa: ASSQEQAYGYT

j_gene: TRBJ2-6
v_gene: TRBV19
CDR3aa: ASSIPLSGANVLT

j_gene: TRBJ1-1
v_gene: TRBV9
CDR3aa: ASSVQGNTEAF

j_gene: TRBJ2-3
v_gene: TRBV6-5
CDR3aa: ASPEGASTDTQY

j_gene: TRBJ1-1
v_gene: TRBV29-1
CDR3aa: SGRDSLNTEAF

j_gene: TRBJ2-1
v_gene: TRBV9
CDR3aa: ASSVVLAGGYNEQF

j_gene: TRBJ1-1
v_gene: TRBV30
CDR3aa: ACTTGRATEAF

j_gene: TRBJ2-6
v_gene: TRBV4-3
CDR3aa: ASSQEGMSGSGANVLT

j_gene: TRBJ2-3
v_gene: TRBV14
CDR3aa: ASSLLPAVTDTQY

j_gene: TRBJ2-4
v_gene: TRBV7-2
CDR3aa: ASSPGLAKNIQY

j_gene: TRBJ2-7
v_gene: TRBV5-1
CDR3aa: ASSQGTGDYEQY

j_gene: TRBJ1-5
v_gene: TRBV18
CDR3aa: ASSLSGQNQPQH

j_gene: TRBJ1-2
v_gene: TRBV7-9
CDR3aa: ASSLSWDGYT

j_gene: TRBJ2-7
v_gene: TRBV6-1
CDR3aa: ASSERGGTYEQY

j_gene: TRBJ2-3
v_gene: TRBV30
CDR3aa: AWSKGGTSDTQY

j_gene: TRBJ2-1
v_gene: TRBV3-1/TRBV3-2
CDR3aa: ASSQELLGGGLYNEQF

j_gene: TRBJ1-2
v_gene: TRBV7-2
CDR3aa: ASSEQGAYGYT

j_gene: TRBJ1-2
v_gene: TRBV6-5
CDR3aa: ASSYQDRALYGYT

j_gene: TRBJ2-7
v_gene: TRBV6-5
CDR3aa: ASSRQGREQY

j_gene: TRBJ2-5
v_gene: TRBV6-2/TRBV6-3
CDR3aa: ASSYLLAGRMETQY

j_gene: TRBJ1-6
v_gene: TRBV30
CDR3aa: AWTTVNSPLH